Each of the 10 T cell receptor beta chains below was sequenced from the same sample in a study of shared clonotypes between healthy human individuals. Naive CD8 cells comprised CD45RO-negative, CCR7-positively selected cells, excluding terminally differentiated effector memory CD45RA+ cells. The repertoire was sequenced with immunoSEQ multiplex PCR; TCRdb's copy has only in-frame clones and lacks some. The table has more than 600,000 clones, around 92% seen once. Sample: naive CD8+ T cells sorted from blood. Receptor source: a man aged 30 to 45 in good health.

As concerns this clone: One end of the junction varies from germline; a read error may be responsible. V gene TRBV5-1 combines with J gene TRBJ2-2; 13 bases match TRBD2. Germline V lookup: CDR1 SGHRS, CDR2 YFSETQ. The CDR3 sequence is 17 residues long. The CDR3 protein is CTSSAGLAGPNTGELFF. The CDR3 coding sequence is TGCACCAGCAGCGCGGGACTAGCGGGACCGAACACCGGGGAGCTGTTTTTT.

The chain uses TRBV5-5 and TRBJ1-5, with 8 bases fitting TRBD1. Trimming took 4 bases from V and 0 from J; bases not matched to a gene: 12. The CDR3 sequence is 18 residues long. CDR1 is SGHKS and CDR2 is YYEKEE in the germline V gene (reference sequence). The CDR3 nucleotides read TGTGCCAGCAGCACCGGGACAGGAGCTCATTATAGCAATCAGCCCCAGCATTTT. Translated, it gives CASSTGTGAHYSNQPQHF.

The genes are TRBV7-9 and TRBJ1-1; D not resolved. The CDR3 runs 10 residues. CDR1 and CDR2 from the germline V gene are SEHNR and FQNEAQ (reference sequence). The CDR3 sequence is CAAYKEEAFF. CDR3 coding DNA: TGTGCAGCATATAAGGAGGAAGCTTTCTTT. The entire variable domain, with the rest obtained from reference TRBV7-9 and TRBJ1-1, is as follows: DTGVSQNPRHKITKRGQNVTFRCDPISEHNRLYWYRQTLGQGPEFLTYFQNEAQLEKSRLLSDRFSAERPKGSFSTLEIQRTEQGDSAMYLCAAYKEEAFFGQGTRLTVV.

The chain couples TRBV9 to TRBJ1-3; D possibly corresponds to TRBD1 (5 bases). Trimming removed 3 bases at V and 0 bases at J, with 10 bases between. CDR1 is SGDLS and CDR2 is YYNGEE in the germline V gene. The CDR3 is made up of 15 amino acids. The CDR3 nucleotides read TGTGCCAGCAGCGCTCGACAGAGCTCTGGAAACACCATATATTTT. Its translation: CASSARQSSGNTIYF.

This clone was counted a few times. This chain connects TRBV29-1 to TRBJ2-7; perhaps TRBD1 as D (6 bases). The CDR3 is made up of 11 amino acids. V lost 5 bases, J lost 6 bases, and 11 bases lay in between. Germline assignment: CDR1 SQVTM and CDR2 ANQGSEA. CDR3 DNA: TGCAGCGTTCTGGACAGCGGCGAGCAGTACTTC. Translation gives CSVLDSGEQYF.

Remarks on this clone: Other DNA sequences in the sample encode the same CDR3. The V gene is TRBV19, the J gene TRBJ2-7; TRBD2 agrees at 9 bases. This CDR3 has 13 residues. V dropped 5 bases and J dropped 2; count of bases not matched to a gene: 1. CDR1 LNHDA and CDR2 SQIVND come from the germline V gene (reference sequence). The chain's CDR3 is CASSSSGAYEQYF. The CDR3 bases are TGTGCCAGTAGTTCTAGCGGGGCCTACGAGCAGTACTTC.

The chain joins TRBV13 to TRBJ2-7, with a weak D call TRBD2 (6 bases). The V gene lost 4 bases and the J gene lost 2 bases, with 24 bases spanning the gap. Germline loops: CDR1 PRHDT, CDR2 FYEKMQ (reference sequence). There are 18 residues in the CDR3. This CDR3 reads CASSSPTPRREVPYEQYF. CDR3 coding DNA: TGTGCCAGCAGCTCGCCTACCCCCCGGAGGGAGGTCCCCTACGAGCAGTACTTC.

V usage is TRBV6-4 and J usage is TRBJ2-7; 14 nucleotides line up with TRBD2. The germline gives CDR1 MRHNA, CDR2 SNTAGT. The CDR3 totals 17 residues. V was clipped by 10 bases and J by 1 base; unmatched bases: 12. The CDR3 bases are TGTGCCAACCCGACTAGCGGGAGGGCCCTTGGTTCCTACGAGCAGTACTTC. Translated: CANPTSGRALGSYEQYF.

The count of this clone is one. The V gene is TRBV5-4, the J gene TRBJ2-7, with 7 nucleotides matching TRBD2. The CDR3 contains 15 residues. The germline V gene has CDR1 SGHNT and CDR2 YYREEE (reference sequence). With V trimmed by 2 bases and J by 5 bases, 10 bases remained unmatched. CDR3 amino acids: CASSFGGGPSHEQYF. DNA for the CDR3: TGTGCCAGCAGCTTTGGGGGAGGGCCTTCCCACGAGCAGTACTTC.

This chain uses TRBV4-1 with TRBJ2-7; D gene unclear. V was shortened by 4 bases and J by 1 base, with 8 bases between the two germline ends. The CDR3 spans 13 residues. Germline CDR1 MGHRA, CDR2 YSYEKL. CDR3 residues: CASSLLISYEQYF. The CDR3 region has the DNA TGCGCCAGCAGCCTCCTAATTTCCTACGAGCAGTACTTC.